One sample yielded the 30 T cell receptor beta chains listed below, sequenced in a study of T cells in localized non-small cell lung cancer. Only in-frame clones appear in the TCRdb table, and some are missing; sequencing was by immunoSEQ multiplex PCR. Of fewer than 50,000 clones in the sample, 86% were seen once. Source: peripheral blood mononuclear cells, taken before any cancer treatment. The receptors shown here come from a male donor aged 60 or over with stage II lung adenocarcinoma.

CDR3 region: CASSEVGGGSNQPQHF. The CDR3 DNA reads as TGTGCCAGCAGTGAAGTCGGGGGGGGTAGCAATCAGCCCCAGCATTTT. The chain uses TRBV2 and TRBJ1-5; the D gene is possibly TRBD1 (5 bases). The CDR3 runs 16 residues. The V and J ends lost 1 base and 0 bases respectively, with 10 bases between them. The germline V gene has CDR1 SNHLY and CDR2 FYNNEI.

The chain has TRBV28 and TRBJ2-7; D is unresolved. Looked up from germline, CDR1 is MDHEN and CDR2 is SYDVKM. This CDR3 comprises 12 residues. Trimming left V 11 bases short and J 4 bases short, with 15 bases between. This CDR3 reads CASSRERYEQYF. The CDR3 DNA is TGTGCCTCCTCCCGAGAACGTTACGAGCAGTACTTC.

The CDR3 is CASTPSSDTQYF. CDR3 DNA sequence: TGTGCCAGCACCCCCTCTTCAGATACGCAGTATTTT. V and J are TRBV11-2 and TRBJ2-3; no clear D. Germline lookup yields CDR1 SGHAT and CDR2 FQNNGV. The CDR3 is 12 amino acids. Trimming took 7 bases from V and 4 from J, leaving 9 bases between them.

This chain uses TRBV7-9 with TRBJ1-2, with a possible D match to TRBD1 (5 bases). Per germline, CDR1 SEHNR and CDR2 FQNEAQ (reference sequence). The CDR3 length is 11 residues. Trimming took 7 bases from V and 7 from J, leaving 10 bases between them. The DNA for the CDR3 is TGTGCCAGCACCCCTGGGGCTGGCTACACCTTC. Translation gives CASTPGAGYTF. Complete variable domain (other parts from reference TRBV7-9 and TRBJ1-2): DTGVSQNPRHKITKRGQNVTFRCDPISEHNRLYWYRQTLGQGPEFLTYFQNEAQLEKSRLLSDRFSAERPKGSFSTLEIQRTEQGDSAMYLCASTPGAGYTFGSGTRLTVV.

This clone appeared a single time. This chain links TRBV27 with TRBJ2-7; D perhaps matches TRBD1 (6 bases). Germline CDR1 and CDR2: MNHEY and SMNVEV (reference sequence). Deletions cut 6 bases from V and 3 bases from J, with 21 bases between. The CDR3 contains 16 residues. The CDR3 protein is CASRESYRELVYEQYF. The CDR3 coding sequence is TGTGCCAGCAGGGAATCCTACAGGGAATTGGTCTACGAGCAGTACTTC.

V and J are TRBV7-8 and TRBJ2-1; perhaps TRBD2 as D (6 bases). Trimming took 6 bases from V and 4 from J, leaving 16 bases between them. Germline lookup yields CDR1 SGHVS and CDR2 FQNEAQ. The length of the CDR3 is 15 residues. The CDR3 protein is CASRSRRASYNEQFF. The CDR3 DNA follows: TGTGCCAGCAGATCCAGGAGGGCTTCATACAATGAGCAGTTCTTC.

This clone was observed a single time. The CDR3 loop is CTSSQEDGGTRNSPLHF. CDR3 coding DNA: TGCACCAGCAGCCAAGAAGATGGAGGGACGAGGAATTCACCCCTCCACTTT. V usage is TRBV1 and J usage is TRBJ1-6. TRBV1 is a known pseudogene. The CDR3 has 17 residues.

The J gene is TRBJ2-6, the V gene TRBV5-1, with D perhaps TRBD1 (8 bases). This CDR3 has 17 amino acids. Germline V gene sequence: CDR1 SGHRS, CDR2 YFSETQ. The V gene lost 0 bases and the J gene lost 0 bases, with 10 bases spanning the gap. The CDR3 nucleotides read TGCGCCAGCAGCTTGGACAGGGGGGGCTCTGGGGCCAACGTCCTGACTTTC. Amino acid sequence: CASSLDRGGSGANVLTF. The full variable domain, rest sourced from reference TRBV5-1 and TRBJ2-6, is KAGVTQTPRYLIKTRGQQVTLSCSPISGHRSVSWYQQTPGQGLQFLFEYFSETQRNKGNFPGRFSGRQFSNSRSEMNVSTLELGDSALYLCASSLDRGGSGANVLTFGAGSRLTVL.

This rearrangement joins TRBV6-5 to TRBJ1-5; TRBD1 might be the D (6 bases). V was clipped by 7 bases and J by 9 bases, with 16 bases between them. Germline V gives CDR1 MNHEY, CDR2 SVGAGI. The CDR3 spans 13 residues. In DNA form, the CDR3 reads TGTGCCAGCACCTGGGGGCGGGAAGGGCCCCAGCATTTT. Translated, it gives CASTWGREGPQHF.

This chain links TRBV6-6 with TRBJ1-1, with TRBD1 as a possible D gene (6 bases). Trimming took off 2 bases at V and 9 bases at J, with 10 bases between the two ends. Germline lookup yields CDR1 MNHNY and CDR2 SVGAGI (reference sequence). This CDR3 spans 12 amino acids. The CDR3 nucleotides are TGTGCCAGCAGTTACGGGGGGCAGAAAGCTTTCTTT. The encoded protein is CASSYGGQKAFF.

The chain has TRBV7-9 and TRBJ2-1, with D maybe TRBD1 (5 bases). V gave up 5 bases and J gave up 4 bases, with 9 bases separating them. The CDR3 sequence is 13 residues long. Germline V lookup: CDR1 SEHNR, CDR2 FQNEAQ (reference sequence). The CDR3 region has the DNA TGTGCCAGCAGCCAGGGTTTTTACAATGAGCAGTTCTTC. Translating it yields CASSQGFYNEQFF.

This clone was counted only a few times. The V call is TRBV14, the J call TRBJ2-5; 8 bases agree with TRBD2. Germline trimming cut 5 bases from V and 4 bases from J; bases unmatched to any gene: 12. Germline V gene data show CDR1 as SGHDN and CDR2 as FVKESK. The CDR3 is made up of 16 amino acids. CDR3 region: CASSIDDSRGGETQYF. CDR3 nucleotides: TGTGCCAGCAGCATCGATGATTCCCGGGGGGGAGAGACCCAGTACTTC.

The chain carries TRBV28 and TRBJ2-7, with a weak D call TRBD1 (5 bases). Germline V gene lookup returns CDR1 MDHEN and CDR2 SYDVKM. The ends were cut back, 7 bases at V and 1 base at J, with 14 bases in the middle. CDR3 length: 14 residues. CDR3 amino acids: CASTRYRLSYEQYF. The CDR3 region has the DNA TGTGCCAGCACTAGATACAGGTTGTCCTACGAGCAGTACTTC.

This clone was seen a single time. The chain employs TRBV27 and TRBJ1-5; tentative D call: TRBD1 (5 bases). Trimming removed 6 bases from V and 0 bases from J, with 12 bases in between. This CDR3 region has 15 residues. Germline-derived CDR1 and CDR2 are MNHEY and SMNVEV (reference sequence). The CDR3 DNA reads TGTGCCAGCAGCGAGTGGGGGACTAGCAATCAGCCCCAGCATTTT. Translation gives CASSEWGTSNQPQHF.

The rearrangement uses TRBV4-3 and TRBJ2-5; no clear D. From germline, CDR1 is LGHNA and CDR2 YSLEER. V dropped 0 bases and J dropped 6 bases, with 5 bases sitting between them. CDR3 length: 12 amino acids. CDR3 nucleotide sequence: TGCGCCAGCAGCCAAGAAGGGAAGACCCAGTACTTC. This sequence encodes CASSQEGKTQYF.

This clone has only one observation. This chain connects TRBV5-1 to TRBJ2-2, with 10 positions matching TRBD2. Unmatched junction bases numbered 1, after V lost 0 bases and J lost 5 bases. This CDR3 has 15 amino acids. Germline-derived CDR1 and CDR2 are SGHRS and YFSETQ. This CDR3 is CASSLALAGTGELFF. CDR3 in DNA: TGCGCCAGCAGCTTGGCACTAGCGGGAACCGGGGAGCTGTTTTTT.

This clone was picked up a small number of times. The J gene is TRBJ1-1, the V gene TRBV10-3; D perhaps matches TRBD1 (5 bases). Trimming took off 1 base at V and 4 bases at J, with 10 bases between the two ends. Germline assignment: CDR1 ENHRY and CDR2 SYGVKD. This CDR3 is 14 amino acids long. The CDR3 loop reads CAISEYGGSTEAFF. The CDR3, as DNA: TGTGCCATCAGTGAGTATGGGGGATCCACTGAAGCTTTCTTT.

V is TRBV7-9 and J is TRBJ1-5, with D tentatively TRBD1 (5 bases). This CDR3 has 15 residues. Germline CDR1 SEHNR, CDR2 FQNEAQ (reference sequence). V shed 3 bases and J shed 1 base, with 10 bases lying between them. The CDR3 DNA sequence: TGTGCCAGCAGCTTGCAGGGCCTGAGCAATCAGCCCCAGCATTTT. Protein: CASSLQGLSNQPQHF.

This chain uses TRBV11-2 with TRBJ2-3; no clear D. Germline CDR1 and CDR2: SGHAT and FQNNGV. V was clipped by 5 bases and J by 4 bases, with 13 bases between them. The CDR3 runs 14 residues. The CDR3 region has the DNA TGTGCCAGCAGCCCCCCGGCCGCGCCAGATACGCAGTATTTT. This encodes CASSPPAAPDTQYF.

This chain links TRBV5-1 with TRBJ2-3; D might be TRBD2 (5 bases). The CDR3 contains 16 residues. The ends were cut back, 2 bases at V and 1 base at J, with 14 bases in the middle. Germline V gives CDR1 SGHRS, CDR2 YFSETQ. The CDR3 loop reads CASSLGKGVGTDTQYF. The CDR3 bases are TGCGCCAGCAGCTTAGGGAAGGGAGTGGGCACAGATACGCAGTATTTT.

The rearrangement uses TRBV9 and TRBJ2-1; tentatively, D is TRBD1 (6 bases). The CDR3 runs to 15 residues. Germline V lookup: CDR1 SGDLS, CDR2 YYNGEE. V lost 3 bases to trimming and J lost 0 bases, with 10 bases between them. The CDR3 loop reads CASSADRSSYNEQFF. The CDR3 region has the DNA TGTGCCAGCAGCGCCGACAGGAGCTCCTACAATGAGCAGTTCTTC. The full variable domain, its missing parts supplied by reference TRBV9 and TRBJ2-1, is DSGVTQTPKHLITATGQRVTLRCSPRSGDLSVYWYQQSLDQGLQFLIQYYNGEERAKGNILERFSAQQFPDLHSELNLSSLELGDSALYFCASSADRSSYNEQFFGPGTRLTVL.

The rearrangement uses TRBV9 and TRBJ2-2; TRBD1 matches at 7 bases. Germline trimming cut 4 bases from V and 0 bases from J; bases unmatched to any gene: 3. Germline-derived CDR1 and CDR2 are SGDLS and YYNGEE. This CDR3 has 15 residues. As DNA, the CDR3 is TGTGCCAGCAGCCCTGGGACAGCGAACACCGGGGAGCTGTTTTTT. This gives the protein CASSPGTANTGELFF.

The DNA of the CDR3 is TGCGCCAGCAGCTCGCGGACAGGGGACACCGGGGAGCTGTTTTTT. Translating gives CASSSRTGDTGELFF. The chain carries TRBV5-1 and TRBJ2-2; TRBD1 matches at 9 bases. This CDR3 region has 15 residues. V dropped 3 bases and J dropped 3; count of bases not matched to a gene: 3. Per germline, CDR1 SGHRS and CDR2 YFSETQ.

CDR3: CAISESVGEETQYF. DNA of the CDR3: TGTGCCATCAGTGAGTCGGTGGGGGAAGAGACCCAGTACTTC. The J gene is TRBJ2-5, the V gene TRBV10-3; D tentatively fits TRBD1 or TRBD2 (5 bases each). V lost 0 bases and J lost 3, with 8 bases in between. CDR1 and CDR2 (germline): ENHRY, SYGVKD. The CDR3 sequence is 14 residues long.

The CDR3 nucleotides are TGTGCCAGCAGCTCAGGGGGGGGTCAGCCCCAGCATTTT. Translated: CASSSGGGQPQHF. The chain uses TRBV6-1 and TRBJ1-5, with 7 bases identical to TRBD1. The CDR3 totals 13 residues. The V gene's germline CDR1 is MNHNS and CDR2 SASEGT. After removal of 6 bases from V and 6 bases from J, the junction contained 5 bases not matched to a gene.

This chain links TRBV7-9 with TRBJ1-5; D unclear. V shed 4 bases and J shed 4 bases, with 2 bases lying between them. From germline, CDR1 is SEHNR and CDR2 FQNEAQ (reference sequence). This CDR3 region has 11 residues. In DNA, the CDR3 is TGTGCCAGCAGCTGTAATCAGCCCCAGCATTTT. Translation gives CASSCNQPQHF.

Note on this clone: Other nucleotide sequences in the sample specify the same CDR3. The chain carries TRBV2 and TRBJ1-2; the D gene is possibly TRBD1 (5 bases). Germline CDR1 SNHLY, CDR2 FYNNEI. CDR3 length: 13 residues. Trimming removed 1 base from V and 3 bases from J, with 6 bases in between. The CDR3 sequence is CASSEEQDYGYTF. CDR3 coding DNA: TGTGCCAGCAGTGAAGAACAGGACTATGGCTACACCTTC.

This chain links TRBV5-1 with TRBJ1-2, with 9 bases lining up with TRBD1. Germline-derived CDR1 and CDR2 are SGHRS and YFSETQ. The CDR3 covers 14 residues. V shed 6 bases and J 8 bases; nucleotides not matched to a gene: 11. CDR3 coding DNA: TGCGCCAGCACCCAAGCCGGGACAGGGAGGGGCTACACCTTC. As protein: CASTQAGTGRGYTF.

The gene calls are TRBV11-3 and TRBJ2-1; 8 nucleotides agree with TRBD2. CDR3 size: 15 residues. CDR1 and CDR2 from the germline V gene are SGHNT and YENEEA. V lost 0 bases and J lost 12; bases outside the gene matches: 10. The chain's CDR3 is CASSLEGSGLERQFF. The CDR3 DNA sequence: TGTGCCAGCAGCTTAGAGGGATCGGGACTAGAAAGGCAGTTCTTC.

The chain carries TRBV11-3 and TRBJ2-1, with unresolved D. The CDR3 spans 15 residues. V gave up 1 base and J gave up 7 bases, with 14 bases separating them. Looked up from germline, CDR1 is SGHNT and CDR2 is YENEEA. In DNA, the CDR3 is TGTGCCAGCAGCTTAGGATTTTCCGGACGTAATGAGCAGTTCTTC. This codes for CASSLGFSGRNEQFF.